The clone carrying this T cell receptor beta chain was detected only once. The source of the sample is a study of shared T cell receptors in the human thymus. Germline CDR1 reads MNHNS; CDR2 reads SASEGT. Trimming stripped 10 bases from V and 5 bases from J, with 19 bases between. This CDR3 spans 14 amino acids. TCRdb keeps only in-frame clones here, not all; method: immunoSEQ multiplex PCR. Of approximately 760,000 clones listed, 70% to 90% are singletons. These same data were also listed under a study on human thymus T cells. That paper states: Healthy Finnish infants undergoing corrective surgery for congenital heart defects were the donors. The study used thymus tissue resected during corrective heart surgery. Across thymic and blood repertoires, the usage of V and J genes appeared to be biased. Thymic TCR repertoires of unrelated people reportedly overlapped highly.

Source material: thymocytes. The TCR sequence derives from a girl in the first two years of life with a congenital heart defect. The rearrangement links TRBV6-1 to TRBJ2-3; D is unclear. CDR3 sequence reads: CATSHGTVEDTQYF. CDR3 bases: TGTGCCACCTCTCATGGAACAGTAGAAGATACGCAGTATTTT.